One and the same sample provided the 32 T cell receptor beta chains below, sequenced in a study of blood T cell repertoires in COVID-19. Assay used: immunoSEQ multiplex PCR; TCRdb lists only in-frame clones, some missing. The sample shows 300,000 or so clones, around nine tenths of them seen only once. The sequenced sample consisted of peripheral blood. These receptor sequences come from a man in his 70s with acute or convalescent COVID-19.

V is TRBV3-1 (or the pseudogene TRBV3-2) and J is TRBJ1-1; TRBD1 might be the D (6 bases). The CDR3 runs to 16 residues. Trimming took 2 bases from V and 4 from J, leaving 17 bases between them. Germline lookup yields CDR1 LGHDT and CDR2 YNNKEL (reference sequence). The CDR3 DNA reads TGTGCCAGCAGCCAACCCGTTACAGGGATCGGCACTGAAGCTTTCTTT. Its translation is CASSQPVTGIGTEAFF.

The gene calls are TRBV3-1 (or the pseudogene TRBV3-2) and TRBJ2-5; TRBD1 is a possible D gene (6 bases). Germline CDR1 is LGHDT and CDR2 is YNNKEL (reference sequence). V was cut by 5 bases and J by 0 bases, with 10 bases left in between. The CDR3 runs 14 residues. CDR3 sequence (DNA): TGTGCCAGCAGCTACTACAGGGACCAAGAGACCCAGTACTTC. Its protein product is CASSYYRDQETQYF.

The CDR3, as DNA: TGTGCCAGTAGTATTGGTAAACAGGGCGGAGGAACGGGCGAGCAGTACTTC. Residues: CASSIGKQGGGTGEQYF. The chain uses TRBV19 and TRBJ2-7; perhaps TRBD1 as D (6 bases). Germline V gene data show CDR1 as LNHDA and CDR2 as SQIVND (reference sequence). V lost 3 bases and J lost 6, with 24 bases in between. The CDR3 length is 17 residues.

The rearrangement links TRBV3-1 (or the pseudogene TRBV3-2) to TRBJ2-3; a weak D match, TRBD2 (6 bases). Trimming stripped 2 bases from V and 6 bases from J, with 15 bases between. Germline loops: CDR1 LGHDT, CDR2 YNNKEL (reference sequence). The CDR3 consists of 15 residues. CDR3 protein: CASSQSGDPSDTQYF. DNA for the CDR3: TGTGCCAGCAGCCAATCGGGGGACCCCTCCGATACGCAGTATTTT.

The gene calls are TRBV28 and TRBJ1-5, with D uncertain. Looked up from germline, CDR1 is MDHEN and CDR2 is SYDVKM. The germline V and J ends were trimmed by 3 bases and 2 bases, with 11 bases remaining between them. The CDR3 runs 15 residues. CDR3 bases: TGTGCCAGCAGTTTGCGGCGGGTGGGCAATCAGCCCCAGCATTTT. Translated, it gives CASSLRRVGNQPQHF.

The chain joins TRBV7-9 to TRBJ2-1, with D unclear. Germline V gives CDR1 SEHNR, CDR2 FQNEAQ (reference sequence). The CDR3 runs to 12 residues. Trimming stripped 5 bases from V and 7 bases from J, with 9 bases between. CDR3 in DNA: TGTGCCAGCAGCGCAACCAGGAATGAGCAGTTCTTC. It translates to CASSATRNEQFF. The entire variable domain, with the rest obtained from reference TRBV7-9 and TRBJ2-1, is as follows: DTGVSQNPRHKITKRGQNVTFRCDPISEHNRLYWYRQTLGQGPEFLTYFQNEAQLEKSRLLSDRFSAERPKGSFSTLEIQRTEQGDSAMYLCASSATRNEQFFGPGTRLTVL.

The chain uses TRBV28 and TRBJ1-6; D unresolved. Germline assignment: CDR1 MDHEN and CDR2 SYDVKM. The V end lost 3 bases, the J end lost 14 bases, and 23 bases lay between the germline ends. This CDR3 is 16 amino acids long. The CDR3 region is CASSLRSGGSLRSLHF. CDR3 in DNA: TGTGCCAGCAGTTTGCGTTCGGGAGGTTCCCTGAGGTCCCTCCACTTT. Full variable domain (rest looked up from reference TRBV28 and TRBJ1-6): DVKVTQSSRYLVKRTGEKVFLECVQDMDHENMFWYRQDPGLGLRLIYFSYDVKMKEKGDIPEGYSVSREKKERFSLILESASTNQTSMYLCASSLRSGGSLRSLHFGNGTRLTVT.

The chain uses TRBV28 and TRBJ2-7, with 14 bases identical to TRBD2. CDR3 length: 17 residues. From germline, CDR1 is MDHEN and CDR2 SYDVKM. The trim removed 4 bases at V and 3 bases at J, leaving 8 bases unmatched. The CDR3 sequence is CASSYGGLAGEGYEQYF. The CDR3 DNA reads TGTGCCAGCAGTTATGGGGGACTAGCGGGGGAGGGCTACGAGCAGTACTTC.

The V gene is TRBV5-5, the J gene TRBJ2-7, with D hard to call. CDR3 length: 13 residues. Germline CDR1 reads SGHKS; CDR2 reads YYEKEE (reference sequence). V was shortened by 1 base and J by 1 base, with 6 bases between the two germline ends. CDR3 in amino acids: CASSLISSYEQYF. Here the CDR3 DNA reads TGTGCCAGCAGCTTGATTTCTTCCTACGAGCAGTACTTC.

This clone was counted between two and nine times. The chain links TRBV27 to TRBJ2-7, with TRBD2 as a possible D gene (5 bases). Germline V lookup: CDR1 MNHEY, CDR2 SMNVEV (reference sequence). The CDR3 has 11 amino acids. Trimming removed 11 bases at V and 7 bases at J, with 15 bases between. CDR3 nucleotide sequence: TGTGCCGCTGAGGGTTTCGGAGAGCAGTACTTC. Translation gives CAAEGFGEQYF.

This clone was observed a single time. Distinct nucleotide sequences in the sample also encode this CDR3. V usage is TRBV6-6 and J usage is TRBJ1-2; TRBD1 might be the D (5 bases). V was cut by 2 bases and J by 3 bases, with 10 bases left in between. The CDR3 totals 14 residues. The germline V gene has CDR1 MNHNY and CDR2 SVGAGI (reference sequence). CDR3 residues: CASSYRGGDYGYTF. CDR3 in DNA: TGTGCCAGCAGTTACAGGGGCGGAGACTATGGCTACACCTTC.

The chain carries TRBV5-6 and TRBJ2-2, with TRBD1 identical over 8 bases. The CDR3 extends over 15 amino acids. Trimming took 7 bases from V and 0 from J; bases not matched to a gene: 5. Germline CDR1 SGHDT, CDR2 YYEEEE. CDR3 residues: CASGQGITNTGELFF. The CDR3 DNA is TGTGCCAGCGGACAGGGAATAACGAACACCGGGGAGCTGTTTTTT.

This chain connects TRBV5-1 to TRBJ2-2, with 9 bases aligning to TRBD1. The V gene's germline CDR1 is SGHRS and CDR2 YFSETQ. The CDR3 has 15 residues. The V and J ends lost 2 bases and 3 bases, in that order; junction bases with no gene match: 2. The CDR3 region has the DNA TGCGCCAGCAGCTTAGGGACAGGGTACACCGGGGAGCTGTTTTTT. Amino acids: CASSLGTGYTGELFF.

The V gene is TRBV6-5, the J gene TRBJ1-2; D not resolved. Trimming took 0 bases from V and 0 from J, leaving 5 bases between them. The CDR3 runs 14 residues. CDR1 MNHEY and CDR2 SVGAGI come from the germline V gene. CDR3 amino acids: CASSYSVANYGYTF. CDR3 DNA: TGTGCCAGCAGTTACTCGGTAGCTAACTATGGCTACACCTTC.

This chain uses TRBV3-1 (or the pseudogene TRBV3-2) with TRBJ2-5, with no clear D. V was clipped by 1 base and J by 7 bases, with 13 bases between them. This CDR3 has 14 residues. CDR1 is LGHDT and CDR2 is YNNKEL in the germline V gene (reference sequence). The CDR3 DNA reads TGTGCCAGCAGCCAAGGGTCAGCCCCAGGGACCCAGTACTTC. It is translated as CASSQGSAPGTQYF.

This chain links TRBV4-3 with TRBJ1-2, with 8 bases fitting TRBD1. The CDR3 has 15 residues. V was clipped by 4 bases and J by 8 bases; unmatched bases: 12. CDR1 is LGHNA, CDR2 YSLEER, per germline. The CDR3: CASSRVQGDLDGYTF. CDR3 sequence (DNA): TGCGCCAGCAGCCGAGTACAGGGGGACCTGGACGGCTACACCTTC.

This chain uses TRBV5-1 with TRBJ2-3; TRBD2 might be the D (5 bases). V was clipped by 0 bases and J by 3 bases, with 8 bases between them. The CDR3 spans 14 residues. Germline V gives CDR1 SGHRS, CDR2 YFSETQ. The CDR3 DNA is TGCGCCAGCAGCTTGGCAAAGCGGACAGATACGCAGTATTTT. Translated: CASSLAKRTDTQYF.

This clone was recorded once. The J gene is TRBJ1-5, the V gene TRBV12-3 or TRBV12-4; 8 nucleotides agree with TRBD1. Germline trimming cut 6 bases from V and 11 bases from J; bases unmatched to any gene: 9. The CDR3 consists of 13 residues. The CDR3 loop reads CASSQGQGSSQHF. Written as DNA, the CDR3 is TGTGCCAGCAGCCAAGGACAGGGAAGTTCCCAGCATTTT.

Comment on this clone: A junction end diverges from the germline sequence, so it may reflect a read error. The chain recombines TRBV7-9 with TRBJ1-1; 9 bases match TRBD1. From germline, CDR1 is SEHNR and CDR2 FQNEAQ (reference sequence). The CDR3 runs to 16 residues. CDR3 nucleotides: TGTGCCAGCAGCCTAGCAGGGGCCGCGGGACAGGGTCTAGCTTTCTTT. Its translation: CASSLAGAAGQGLAFF.

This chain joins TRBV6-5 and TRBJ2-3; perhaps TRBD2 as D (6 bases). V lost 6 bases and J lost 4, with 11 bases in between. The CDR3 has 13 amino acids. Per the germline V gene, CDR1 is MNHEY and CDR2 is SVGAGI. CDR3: CASRLTSADTQYF. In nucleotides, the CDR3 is TGTGCCAGCAGGCTGACTAGTGCAGATACGCAGTATTTT.

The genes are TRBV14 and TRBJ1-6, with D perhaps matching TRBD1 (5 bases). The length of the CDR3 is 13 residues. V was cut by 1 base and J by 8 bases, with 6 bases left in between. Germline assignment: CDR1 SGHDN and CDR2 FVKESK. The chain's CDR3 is CASSQAGDSPLHF. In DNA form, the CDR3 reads TGTGCCAGCAGCCAAGCGGGGGATTCACCCCTCCACTTT.

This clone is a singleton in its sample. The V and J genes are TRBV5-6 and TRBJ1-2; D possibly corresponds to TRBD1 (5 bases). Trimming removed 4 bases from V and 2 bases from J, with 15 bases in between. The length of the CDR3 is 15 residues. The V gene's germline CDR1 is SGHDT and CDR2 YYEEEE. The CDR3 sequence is CASSDVTGGNYGYTF. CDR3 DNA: TGTGCCAGCAGCGATGTGACGGGGGGAAACTATGGCTACACCTTC.

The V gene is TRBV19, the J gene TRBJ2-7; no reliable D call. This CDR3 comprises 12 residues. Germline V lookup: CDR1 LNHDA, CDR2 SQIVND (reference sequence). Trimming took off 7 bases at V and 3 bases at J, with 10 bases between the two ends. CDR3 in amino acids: CASMGRNYEQYF. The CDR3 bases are TGTGCCAGTATGGGCAGAAACTACGAGCAGTACTTC.

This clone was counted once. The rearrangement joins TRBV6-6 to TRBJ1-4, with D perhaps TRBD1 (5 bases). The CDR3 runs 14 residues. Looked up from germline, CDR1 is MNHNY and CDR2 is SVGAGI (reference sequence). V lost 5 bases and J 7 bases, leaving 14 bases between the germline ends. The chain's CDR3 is CASSHGTGGEKLFF. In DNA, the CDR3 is TGTGCCAGCAGTCACGGGACGGGGGGTGAAAAACTGTTTTTT.

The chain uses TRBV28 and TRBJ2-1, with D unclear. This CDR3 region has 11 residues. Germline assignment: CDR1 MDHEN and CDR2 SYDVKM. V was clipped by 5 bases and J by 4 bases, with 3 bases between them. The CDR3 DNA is TGTGCCAGCAGTCCATACAATGAGCAGTTCTTC. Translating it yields CASSPYNEQFF.

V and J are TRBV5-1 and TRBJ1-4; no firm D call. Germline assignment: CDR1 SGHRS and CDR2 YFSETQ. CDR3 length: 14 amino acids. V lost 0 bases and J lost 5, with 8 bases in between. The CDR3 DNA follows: TGCGCCAGCAGCTTGGGTTGGAGCAATGAAAAACTGTTTTTT. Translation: CASSLGWSNEKLFF.

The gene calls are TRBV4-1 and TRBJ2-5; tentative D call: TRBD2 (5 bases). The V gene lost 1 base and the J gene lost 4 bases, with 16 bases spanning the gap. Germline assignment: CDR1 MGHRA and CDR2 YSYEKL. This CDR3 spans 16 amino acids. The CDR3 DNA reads TGCGCCAGCAGCCAAGTTGCCGGGGTCAAGGGAGAGACCCAGTACTTC. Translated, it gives CASSQVAGVKGETQYF.

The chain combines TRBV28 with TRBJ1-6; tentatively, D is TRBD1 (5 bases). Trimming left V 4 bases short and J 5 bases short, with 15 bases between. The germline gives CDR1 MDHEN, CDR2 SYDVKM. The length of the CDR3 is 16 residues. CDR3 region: CASSSLAGPHNSPLHF. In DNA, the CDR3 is TGTGCCAGCAGTTCCTTGGCGGGACCGCATAATTCACCCCTCCACTTT.

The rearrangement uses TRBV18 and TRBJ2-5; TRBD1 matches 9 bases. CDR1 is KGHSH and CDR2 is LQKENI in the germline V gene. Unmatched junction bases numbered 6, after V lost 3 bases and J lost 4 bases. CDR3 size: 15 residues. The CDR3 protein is CASSPSDRGTETQYF. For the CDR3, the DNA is TGTGCCAGCTCACCCTCGGACAGGGGAACAGAGACCCAGTACTTC.

Here the CDR3 reads CASRLVQGVGTGELFF. CDR3 bases: TGTGCAAGTCGCTTAGTGCAGGGGGTGGGCACCGGGGAGCTGTTTTTT. The chain employs TRBV12-2 and TRBJ2-2; TRBD1 reflects the table's D call only, with no check against the DNA. TRBV12-2 is deemed a pseudogene. The CDR3 length is 16 residues.

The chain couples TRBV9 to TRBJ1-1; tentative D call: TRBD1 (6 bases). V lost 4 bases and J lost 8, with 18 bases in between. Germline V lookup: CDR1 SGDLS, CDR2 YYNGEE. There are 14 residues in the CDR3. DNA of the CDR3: TGTGCCAGCAGCATCGGGACACCGATCGAGGAAGCTTTCTTT. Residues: CASSIGTPIEEAFF.

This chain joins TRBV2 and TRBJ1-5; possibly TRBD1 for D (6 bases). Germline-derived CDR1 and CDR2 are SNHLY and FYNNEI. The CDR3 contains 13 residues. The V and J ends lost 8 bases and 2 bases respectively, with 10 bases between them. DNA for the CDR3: TGTGCCAGCGTCAGGGGTGGCAATCAGCCCCAGCATTTT. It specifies CASVRGGNQPQHF. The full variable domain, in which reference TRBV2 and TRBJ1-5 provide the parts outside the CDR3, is EPEVTQTPSHQVTQMGQEVILRCVPISNHLYFYWYRQILGQKVEFLVSFYNNEISEKSEIFDDQFSVERPDGSNFTLKIRSTKLEDSAMYFCASVRGGNQPQHFGDGTRLSIL.